The 2 T cell receptor beta chains presented below share a single source sample, sequenced in a study of cytomegalovirus exposure and HLA in healthy donors. Use of 60 Vbeta and 13 Jbeta primers characterized the PCR. Some clones are missing from TCRdb's copy, which holds only in-frame ones; the method was immunoSEQ multiplex PCR. The sample includes roughly 150,000 clones, roughly 80% of them seen just once. The sample was PBMCs. Source of these receptors: a young man in good health and CMV-seropositive.

This clone was detected once. The chain has TRBV29-1 and TRBJ2-1; 14 bases line up with TRBD2. V shed 5 bases and J 5 bases; nucleotides not matched to a gene: 5. The CDR3 loop spans 15 amino acids. Germline V gene lookup returns CDR1 SQVTM and CDR2 ANQGSEA. CDR3 loop: CSVPQGLAGDNEQFF. The CDR3, as DNA: TGCAGCGTTCCCCAGGGACTAGCGGGAGACAATGAGCAGTTCTTC.

The J gene is TRBJ1-5, the V gene TRBV2; no firm D call. The CDR3 has 14 residues. Per germline, CDR1 SNHLY and CDR2 FYNNEI. Trimming took 5 bases from V and 2 from J, leaving 10 bases between them. The CDR3 nucleotides read TGTGCCAGCAGTCCGGAGTGGGGCAATCAGCCCCAGCATTTT. Translated: CASSPEWGNQPQHF.